The 20 T cell receptor beta chains reported below all come from one sample, sequenced in a study of early T cells in non-severe SARS-CoV-2 infection. MiXCR, applied by TCRdb to the 5' RACE reads, yields one record per CDR3 protein. The sample lists tens of thousands of distinct CDR3 sequences, around 13% occurring once. The source material was whole blood. Source of these receptors: an adult who was a healthcare worker with PCR-confirmed SARS-CoV-2 infection or an uninfected control (not recorded which).

The rearrangement links TRBV20-1 to TRBJ2-2, with D unclear. The V end was cut by 6 bases, the J end by 0 bases, with 8 bases between. Germline loops: CDR1 DFQATT, CDR2 SNEGSKA (reference sequence). The CDR3 has 13 residues. This chain's CDR3 is CSAILTNTGELFF. The DNA of the CDR3 is TGCAGTGCCATACTGACGAACACCGGGGAGCTGTTTTTT.

This clonotype was detected ten times or more. The rearrangement joins TRBV10-1 to TRBJ1-5; perhaps TRBD1 as D (6 bases). The germline V gene has CDR1 WNHNN and CDR2 SYGVQD (reference sequence). With 5 bases removed from V and 6 bases from J, the gap between germline ends came to 11 bases. The CDR3 has 13 residues. CDR3: CASSTGSGQPQHF. CDR3 DNA: TGCGCCAGCAGTACAGGGTCTGGTCAGCCCCAGCATTTT.

This clonotype was counted ten times or more. V gene TRBV6-5 combines with J gene TRBJ2-5, with no clear D. The CDR3 runs to 11 residues. Trimming shortened V by 2 bases and J by 5 bases, and 3 bases separated the two germline ends. Germline V gives CDR1 MNHEY, CDR2 SVGAGI. The CDR3 nucleotides read TGTGCCAGCAGTTACATGGAGACCCAGTACTTC. Translating it yields CASSYMETQYF.

There are a few counts of this clonotype. The rearrangement joins TRBV18 to TRBJ1-6, with TRBD1 identical over 10 bases. V trimming: 3 bases; J trimming: 7 bases; junction bases outside the gene matches: 3. Germline V CDR1 and CDR2: KGHSH, LQKENI. This CDR3 spans 15 amino acids. The CDR3 here is CASSPGTGENSPLHF. For the CDR3, the DNA is TGTGCCAGCTCACCCGGGACAGGGGAAAATTCACCCCTCCACTTT.

The chain links TRBV7-8 to TRBJ2-2; perhaps TRBD1 as D (6 bases). CDR3 length: 15 amino acids. V lost 4 bases and J lost 1, with 10 bases in between. Germline CDR1 and CDR2: SGHVS and FQNEAQ. The chain's CDR3 is CASSSTGWNTGELFF. CDR3 in DNA: TGTGCCAGCAGCTCTACAGGGTGGAACACCGGGGAGCTGTTTTTT.

A few counts support this clonotype. The chain links TRBV20-1 to TRBJ2-2; D possibly corresponds to TRBD2 (6 bases). This CDR3 comprises 16 residues. Per the germline V gene, CDR1 is DFQATT and CDR2 is SNEGSKA (reference sequence). The CDR3 region is CSAPGREPRNTGELFF. The CDR3 DNA sequence: TGCAGCGCCCCGGGTCGGGAGCCCCGGAACACCGGGGAGCTGTTTTTT.

V is TRBV15 and J is TRBJ2-5, with a tentative D call TRBD2 (6 bases). CDR1 and CDR2 from the germline V gene are LNHNV and YYDKDF (reference sequence). The CDR3 has 12 amino acids. V dropped 5 bases and J dropped 5 bases, with 9 bases sitting between them. CDR3 amino acids: CATSAGRETQYF. The CDR3 nucleotides are TGTGCCACCAGCGCAGGGAGGGAGACCCAGTACTTC.

V is TRBV27 and J is TRBJ1-2, with D hard to call. Germline values: CDR1 MNHEY, CDR2 SMNVEV (reference sequence). V was shortened by 0 bases and J by 0 bases, with 8 bases between the two germline ends. The CDR3 loop spans 15 amino acids. CDR3 sequence reads: CASSLSPTANYGYTF. The CDR3, as DNA: TGTGCCAGCAGTTTATCTCCCACAGCTAACTATGGCTACACCTTC.

The chain employs TRBV29-1 and TRBJ2-7, with D perhaps TRBD1 or TRBD2 (5 bases each). The CDR3 runs to 17 residues. Trimming took 6 bases from V and 4 from J, leaving 28 bases between them. Looked up from germline, CDR1 is SQVTM and CDR2 is ANQGSEA. The CDR3 protein is CSVGKGSGPRSIYEQYF. For the CDR3, the DNA is TGCAGCGTCGGTAAGGGGAGCGGTCCGAGAAGTATTTACGAGCAGTACTTC.

This clonotype was seen only a few times. The chain carries TRBV29-1 and TRBJ1-4; 8 bases match TRBD1. CDR3 length equals 17 residues. CDR1 SQVTM and CDR2 ANQGSEA come from the germline V gene. The junction had 8 bases not matched to a gene; V was cut back by 1 base and J by 1 base. DNA of the CDR3: TGCAGCGTTGAAGTAGGACAGGGAATTCGAACTAATGAAAAACTGTTTTTT. It codes for CSVEVGQGIRTNEKLFF. The full variable domain, with the rest looked up from reference TRBV29-1 and TRBJ1-4, is SAVISQKPSRDICQRGTSLTIQCQVDSQVTMMFWYRQQPGQSLTLIATANQGSEATYESGFVIDKFPISRPNLTFSTLTVSNMSPEDSSIYLCSVEVGQGIRTNEKLFFGSGTQLSVL.

This clonotype occurred many times. The chain links TRBV29-1 to TRBJ1-2, with 10 bases matching TRBD1. Germline lookup yields CDR1 SQVTM and CDR2 ANQGSEA. J gave up 7 bases and V 7 bases, and 6 bases lay outside the gene matches. The CDR3 has 12 amino acids. The CDR3 here is CSAWTGGLGYTF. The CDR3 DNA reads as TGCAGCGCCTGGACAGGGGGTCTTGGCTACACCTTC.

V is TRBV27 and J is TRBJ2-1, with D maybe TRBD2 (5 bases). The length of the CDR3 is 15 residues. CDR1 is MNHEY and CDR2 is SMNVEV in the germline V gene (reference sequence). Trimming stripped 3 bases from V and 1 base from J, with 10 bases between. CDR3 coding DNA: TGTGCCAGCAGTTTCCGAGGGCTGTCCTACAATGAGCAGTTCTTC. As protein: CASSFRGLSYNEQFF.

There are many counts of this clonotype. The rearrangement links TRBV29-1 to TRBJ2-7; tentatively, D is TRBD1 or TRBD2 (7 bases each). The CDR3 covers 13 residues. Trimming took 4 bases from V and 2 from J, leaving 12 bases between them. Germline V gene sequence: CDR1 SQVTM, CDR2 ANQGSEA. Here the CDR3 reads CSVGQGGAYEQYF. The DNA of the CDR3 is TGCAGCGTTGGACAGGGAGGGGCCTACGAGCAGTACTTC.

This clonotype has a handful of counts. A much more abundant neighbour one base away suggests this may be a read error. The chain couples TRBV27 to TRBJ1-2; D remains unclear. The CDR3 contains 11 residues. CDR1 is MNHEY and CDR2 is SMNVEV in the germline V gene (reference sequence). Trimming cost V 5 bases and J 4 bases, with 5 bases left between them. The CDR3 DNA reads as TGTGCCAGCAGTCAAGGCTATGGCTACACCTTC. This sequence encodes CASSQGYGYTF.

This chain links TRBV28 with TRBJ1-4; D is possibly TRBD1 (6 bases). This CDR3 has 16 amino acids. The V gene's germline CDR1 is MDHEN and CDR2 SYDVKM. The V end was cut by 7 bases, the J end by 6 bases, with 21 bases between. This chain's CDR3 is CASTSLGTLRYEKLFF. CDR3 sequence (DNA): TGTGCCAGCACTTCACTAGGGACATTGAGATATGAAAAACTGTTTTTT.

The rearrangement uses TRBV29-1 and TRBJ2-1; a possible D gene is TRBD1 (5 bases). The germline V and J ends were trimmed by 2 bases and 4 bases, with 9 bases remaining between them. Per the germline V gene, CDR1 is SQVTM and CDR2 is ANQGSEA. The CDR3 consists of 13 residues. The CDR3 DNA sequence: TGCAGCGTTGAAACAGGCCTGTACAATGAGCAGTTCTTC. This translates into CSVETGLYNEQFF.

The chain couples TRBV2 to TRBJ2-2; D is undetermined. Deletions cut 8 bases from V and 0 bases from J, with 10 bases between. CDR3 length: 14 residues. Germline values: CDR1 SNHLY, CDR2 FYNNEI. In DNA form, the CDR3 reads TGTGCCAGCTCGAGCGCAACGAACACCGGGGAGCTGTTTTTT. Protein sequence: CASSSATNTGELFF.

The chain carries TRBV28 and TRBJ2-3; 8 nucleotides match TRBD2. Germline CDR1 and CDR2: MDHEN and SYDVKM. The CDR3 length is 15 residues. V trimming: 2 bases; J trimming: 4 bases; junction bases outside the gene matches: 5. The CDR3 here is CASSLRGGRPDTQYF. CDR3 nucleotide sequence: TGTGCCAGCAGTTTACGGGGCGGGAGGCCAGATACGCAGTATTTT.

The rearrangement uses TRBV20-1 and TRBJ1-2; 10 bases match TRBD1. Trimming took 4 bases from V and 2 from J; bases not matched to a gene: 4. This CDR3 is built from 14 residues. Germline V gene sequence: CDR1 DFQATT, CDR2 SNEGSKA (reference sequence). The CDR3 DNA reads as TGCAGTGCTATGGGACAGGGGACAAACTATGGCTACACCTTC. Translated, it gives CSAMGQGTNYGYTF.

This clonotype has ten or more counts. The chain couples TRBV7-9 to TRBJ2-7; TRBD1 matches at 9 bases. The junction had 11 bases not matched to a gene; V was cut back by 5 bases and J by 0 bases. From germline, CDR1 is SEHNR and CDR2 FQNEAQ (reference sequence). This CDR3 has 17 residues. The CDR3 sequence: CASSTTWTGAYSYEQYF. Here the CDR3 DNA reads TGTGCCAGCAGCACTACTTGGACAGGGGCTTACTCCTACGAGCAGTACTTC.